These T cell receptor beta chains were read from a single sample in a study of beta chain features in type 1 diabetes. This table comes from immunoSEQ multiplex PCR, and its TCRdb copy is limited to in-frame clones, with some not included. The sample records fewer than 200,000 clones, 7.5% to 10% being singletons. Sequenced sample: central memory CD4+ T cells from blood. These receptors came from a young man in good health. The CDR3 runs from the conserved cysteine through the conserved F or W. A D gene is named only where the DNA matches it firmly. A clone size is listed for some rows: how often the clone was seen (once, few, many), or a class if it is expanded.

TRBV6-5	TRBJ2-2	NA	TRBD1	CASSYFGTGNTGELFF	TGTGCCAGCAGTTACTTCGGGACAGGGAACACCGGGGAGCTGTTTTTT
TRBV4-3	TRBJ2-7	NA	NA	CASSQAWSSYEQYF	TGCGCCAGCAGCCAGGCCTGGAGCTCCTACGAGCAGTACTTC
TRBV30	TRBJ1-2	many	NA	CAWSGQAVYGYTF	TGTGCCTGGAGTGGACAGGCCGTCTATGGCTACACCTTC
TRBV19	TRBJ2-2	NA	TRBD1	CASSTDRANTGELFF	TGTGCCAGTAGTACGGACAGGGCTAACACCGGGGAGCTGTTTTTT
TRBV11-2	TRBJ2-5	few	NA	CASSLFNQETQYF	TGTGCCAGCAGCTTATTCAACCAAGAGACCCAGTACTTC
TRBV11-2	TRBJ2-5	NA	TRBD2	CASSFGAGSAQETQYF	TGTGCCAGCAGCTTTGGAGCGGGGTCGGCCCAAGAGACCCAGTACTTC
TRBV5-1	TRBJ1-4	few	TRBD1	CASSSGQGALEKLFF	TGCGCCAGCAGCTCAGGACAGGGGGCTCTTGAAAAACTGTTTTTT
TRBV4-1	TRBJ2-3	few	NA	CASSQRGSTDTQYF	TGCGCCAGCAGCCAACGCGGAAGCACAGATACGCAGTATTTT
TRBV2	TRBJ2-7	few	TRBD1	CASSEQGEVKEQYF	TGTGCCAGCAGTGAACAGGGGGAAGTGAAAGAGCAGTACTTC
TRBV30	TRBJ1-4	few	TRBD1	CAWKGQGRRWEKLFF	TGTGCCTGGAAGGGACAGGGGAGGAGGTGGGAAAAACTGTTTTTT
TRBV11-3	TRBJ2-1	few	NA	CASSLGAGDNEQFF	TGTGCCAGCAGCTTAGGAGCAGGGGACAATGAGCAGTTCTTC
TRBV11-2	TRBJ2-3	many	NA	CASSLNRVTDTQYF	TGTGCCAGCAGCCTAAACAGGGTGACAGATACGCAGTATTTT
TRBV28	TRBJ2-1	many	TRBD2	CASSLPGGPFNEQFF	TGTGCCAGCAGTTTGCCGGGAGGGCCTTTCAATGAGCAGTTCTTC
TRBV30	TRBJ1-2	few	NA	CAWSKAGSSPGYTF	TGTGCCTGGAGTAAGGCAGGCTCGAGCCCTGGCTACACCTTC
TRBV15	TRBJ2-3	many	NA	CATSRVGASTDTQYF	TGTGCCACCAGCAGAGTGGGCGCTAGCACAGATACGCAGTATTTT
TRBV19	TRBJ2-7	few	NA	CAIPGTREPSSYEQYF	TGTGCCATCCCCGGGACAAGGGAACCCTCCTCCTACGAGCAGTACTTC
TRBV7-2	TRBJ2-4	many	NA	CASSSASGLSNIQYF	TGTGCCAGCAGCTCGGCCTCGGGACTCTCAAACATTCAGTACTTC
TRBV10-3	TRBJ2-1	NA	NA	CAISEDGQGEQFF	TGTGCCATCAGCGAGGACGGGCAGGGTGAGCAGTTCTTC
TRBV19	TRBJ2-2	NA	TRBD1	CASSIDGTGRTGELFF	TGTGCCAGTAGTATAGATGGGACAGGGAGGACCGGGGAGCTGTTTTTT
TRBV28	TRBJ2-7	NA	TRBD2	CASISGAQDPYEQYF	TGTGCCAGCATCAGCGGGGCTCAGGACCCCTACGAGCAGTACTTC
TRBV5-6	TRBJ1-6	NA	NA	CASSLADRNSPLHF	TGTGCCAGCAGCTTGGCGGACAGAAATTCACCCCTCCACTTT
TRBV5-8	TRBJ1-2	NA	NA	CASSLKWGQGGYTF	TGTGCCAGCAGCTTGAAATGGGGGCAGGGCGGCTACACCTTC
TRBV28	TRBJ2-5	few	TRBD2	CASSRLRLAGRQETQYF	TGTGCCAGCAGCCGCCTTCGACTAGCGGGCCGCCAAGAGACCCAGTACTTC
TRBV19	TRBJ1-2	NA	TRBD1	CASSKQGADYGYTF	TGTGCCAGTAGTAAACAGGGGGCTGACTATGGCTACACCTTC
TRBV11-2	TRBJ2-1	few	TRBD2	CASSLDRAGGNNEQFF	TGTGCCAGCAGCTTAGATAGGGCGGGAGGGAACAATGAGCAGTTCTTC
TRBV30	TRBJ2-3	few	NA	CAWNPGLADTQYF	TGTGCCTGGAACCCCGGACTGGCGGATACGCAGTATTTT
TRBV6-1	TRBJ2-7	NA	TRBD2	CASSVTLAGSYEQYF	TGTGCCAGCAGTGTTACCCTAGCGGGGTCCTACGAGCAGTACTTC
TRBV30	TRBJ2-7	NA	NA	CAWNPLRYHEQYF	TGTGCCTGGAACCCGCTCCGGTATCACGAGCAGTACTTC
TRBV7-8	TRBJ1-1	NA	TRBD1	CASSSGQMNTEAFF	TGTGCCAGCAGCTCGGGACAGATGAACACTGAAGCTTTCTTT
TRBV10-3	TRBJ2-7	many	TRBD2	CAIREREGAHEQYF	TGTGCCATCAGAGAGCGGGAGGGCGCCCACGAGCAGTACTTC
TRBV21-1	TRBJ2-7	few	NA	CASSKRTGGCEQYF	TGTGCCAGCAGCAAGAGGACAGGGGGCTGCGAGCAGTACTTC
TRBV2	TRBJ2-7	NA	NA	CASSEASYTYEQYF	TGTGCCAGCAGCGAAGCGAGTTATACCTACGAGCAGTACTTC
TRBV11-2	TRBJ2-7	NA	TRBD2	CASSHGTSGFYEQYF	TGTGCCAGCAGCCACGGGACTAGCGGGTTCTACGAGCAGTACTTC
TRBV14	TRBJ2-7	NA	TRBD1	CASSQGTGTGEQYF	TGTGCCAGCAGCCAGGGGACAGGGACGGGCGAGCAGTACTTC
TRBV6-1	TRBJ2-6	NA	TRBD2	CASGEGVGANVLTF	TGTGCCAGCGGGGAGGGTGTGGGGGCCAACGTCCTGACTTTC
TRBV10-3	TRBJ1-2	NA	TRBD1	CAIAPRGSHDYGYTF	TGTGCCATCGCTCCCAGGGGGTCTCATGACTATGGCTACACCTTC
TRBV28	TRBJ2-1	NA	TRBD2	CASSLSRTSGGEQFF	TGTGCCAGCAGTTTATCCCGGACTAGCGGTGGGGAGCAGTTCTTC
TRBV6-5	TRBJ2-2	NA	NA	CASTGIGELFF	TGTGCCAGCACCGGGATCGGGGAGCTGTTTTTT
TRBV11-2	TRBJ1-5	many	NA	CASSLSQYSNQPQHF	TGTGCCAGCAGCTTGTCACAATATAGCAATCAGCCCCAGCATTTT
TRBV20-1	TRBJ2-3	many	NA	CSVAGGGLQYF	TGCAGTGTCGCAGGAGGGGGACTACAGTATTTT
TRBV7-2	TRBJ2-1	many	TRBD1	CASSQGTGWDEQFF	TGTGCCAGCAGCCAAGGGACAGGGTGGGATGAGCAGTTCTTC